Reported below is one T cell receptor (beta chain). Its antigen is not known. Trimming stripped 10 bases from V and 6 bases from J, with 22 bases between. This CDR3 spans 14 amino acids. Germline lookup yields CDR1 MDHEN and CDR2 SYDVKM. The assay was immunoSEQ multiplex PCR, and TCRdb's table has in-frame clones only and misses some. The repertoire holds 2.5 million or so clones, with more than 90% as singletons. The data were obtained in a study of shared clonotypes between healthy human individuals. Whole-study results and caveats: Around 5% was the fraction of naive CD4 clonotypes found shared across four donors.

The TCR sequence derives from a man between 18 and 29 years old in good health. The sequenced material came from naive CD4+ T cells sorted from blood. Described subset: CD45RA+ positively selected. The V call is TRBV28, the J call TRBJ2-7; possible D gene TRBD1, 5 bases. The CDR3 loop reads CATLPGALRGEQYF. CDR3 coding DNA: TGTGCCACCCTCCCCGGCGCCCTAAGGGGCGAGCAGTACTTC. Supplemented by reference TRBV28 and TRBJ2-7, the full variable domain reads DVKVTQSSRYLVKRTGEKVFLECVQDMDHENMFWYRQDPGLGLRLIYFSYDVKMKEKGDIPEGYSVSREKKERFSLILESASTNQTSMYLCATLPGALRGEQYFGPGTRLTVT.